These 16 T cell receptor beta chains were sequenced from one sample in a study of cytotoxic CD8 clonotypes in ibrutinib-treated CLL. Produced via immunoSEQ multiplex PCR; TCRdb's table is partial and in-frame only. The data show some 63,000 clones, approximately 90% seen once. The specimen comprised PBMCs, sampled after 12 months of ibrutinib treatment. Every receptor here comes from a human donor with chronic lymphocytic leukemia.

This chain links TRBV7-9 with TRBJ2-1; 8 bases line up with TRBD2. This CDR3 has 14 amino acids. Germline V gene sequence: CDR1 SEHNR, CDR2 FQNEAQ (reference sequence). J was trimmed by 8 bases and V by 5 bases; bases with no gene match: 8. For the CDR3, the DNA is TGTGCCAGCAGCCCAAGGGGACTAGGCGATGAGCAGTTCTTC. It translates to CASSPRGLGDEQFF. The full variable domain, in which reference TRBV7-9 and TRBJ2-1 provide the parts outside the CDR3, is DTGVSQNPRHKITKRGQNVTFRCDPISEHNRLYWYRQTLGQGPEFLTYFQNEAQLEKSRLLSDRFSAERPKGSFSTLEIQRTEQGDSAMYLCASSPRGLGDEQFFGPGTRLTVL.

The chain carries TRBV18 and TRBJ1-4; the match to TRBD1 covers 7 bases. CDR1 is KGHSH and CDR2 is LQKENI in the germline V gene. The CDR3 contains 15 residues. J was trimmed by 7 bases and V by 3 bases; bases with no gene match: 8. The CDR3 is CASSPGDRDSEKLFF. CDR3 nucleotide sequence: TGTGCCAGCTCACCGGGAGACAGGGATAGTGAAAAACTGTTTTTT.

DNA for the CDR3: TGCGCCAGCAGCTTGGAACCACAGGGGTCAGGAAACACCATATATTTT. Encoded protein: CASSLEPQGSGNTIYF. V and J are TRBV5-1 and TRBJ1-3; 7 positions match TRBD1. CDR3 length: 16 amino acids. Germline assignment: CDR1 SGHRS and CDR2 YFSETQ. Losses at the gene ends were 0 bases for V and 4 bases for J; bases not matched to a gene: 7.

This chain uses TRBV5-6 with TRBJ1-1; D gene unclear. The germline V and J ends were trimmed by 3 bases and 11 bases, with 20 bases remaining between them. The CDR3 spans 14 residues. Per the germline V gene, CDR1 is SGHDT and CDR2 is YYEEEE. CDR3 residues: CASSWSGGSLWAFF. CDR3 DNA sequence: TGTGCCAGCAGCTGGTCAGGAGGTTCGCTGTGGGCTTTCTTT.

The gene calls are TRBV19 and TRBJ2-6; 10 bases are shared with TRBD1. CDR1 LNHDA and CDR2 SQIVND come from the germline V gene (reference sequence). This CDR3 has 17 residues. V trimming: 5 bases; J trimming: 3 bases; junction bases outside the gene matches: 7. The CDR3 reads CASSLVGQGYGANVLTF. CDR3 DNA sequence: TGTGCCAGTAGTCTCGTGGGACAGGGGTATGGGGCCAACGTCCTGACTTTC.

The rearrangement links TRBV18 to TRBJ2-7; 7 bases fit TRBD1. This CDR3 comprises 14 residues. V shed 5 bases, J shed 2 bases, and the junction held 6 bases outside the gene matches. Germline V gene lookup returns CDR1 KGHSH and CDR2 LQKENI. The CDR3 DNA reads as TGTGCCAGCTCAGCTAGACAGGGAGCCTACGAGCAGTACTTC. Amino acid sequence: CASSARQGAYEQYF.

V usage is TRBV6-5 and J usage is TRBJ2-3; possible D gene TRBD2, 5 bases. Trimming left V 7 bases short and J 5 bases short, with 7 bases between. CDR3 length: 11 amino acids. Germline-derived CDR1 and CDR2 are MNHEY and SVGAGI. This CDR3 is CASTREDTQYF. The CDR3 coding sequence is TGTGCCAGCACGAGGGAAGATACGCAGTATTTT.

In this sample, this clone turned up a few times. This chain links TRBV6-5 with TRBJ2-2, with 9 bases that match TRBD1. Trimming removed 6 bases from V and 6 bases from J; junction bases left unmatched: 8. Germline V gene lookup returns CDR1 MNHEY and CDR2 SVGAGI. The CDR3 contains 15 residues. The CDR3 here is CASRRDRGKAGELFF. In nucleotides, the CDR3 is TGTGCCAGCAGGCGCGACAGGGGGAAGGCCGGGGAGCTGTTTTTT.

The V and J genes are TRBV2 and TRBJ2-7, with a tentative D call TRBD1 (6 bases). The V gene lost 6 bases and the J gene lost 0 bases, with 12 bases spanning the gap. The CDR3 length is 14 residues. CDR1 SNHLY and CDR2 FYNNEI come from the germline V gene. CDR3 residues: CASRPTGYSYEQYF. For the CDR3, the DNA is TGTGCCAGCAGACCGACAGGATACTCCTACGAGCAGTACTTC.

The V call is TRBV5-1, the J call TRBJ2-1; 9 nucleotides agree with TRBD2. Germline V CDR1 and CDR2: SGHRS, YFSETQ. With V trimmed by 0 bases and J by 7 bases, 5 bases remained unmatched. CDR3 length equals 15 residues. The CDR3: CASSLAAGGFNEQFF. CDR3 sequence (DNA): TGCGCCAGCAGCTTGGCCGCGGGAGGGTTTAATGAGCAGTTCTTC.

The chain combines TRBV6-6 with TRBJ2-7; D gene ambiguous. The CDR3 is 13 amino acids. Germline-derived CDR1 and CDR2 are MNHNY and SVGAGI (reference sequence). V was pared by 2 bases and J by 2 bases, with 7 bases between. CDR3 coding DNA: TGTGCCAGCAGTTACGACATTCCCTACGAGCAGTACTTC. This codes for CASSYDIPYEQYF.

The J gene is TRBJ2-1, the V gene TRBV19; the D gene is possibly TRBD2 (6 bases). From germline, CDR1 is LNHDA and CDR2 SQIVND (reference sequence). Trimming cost V 6 bases and J 9 bases, with 18 bases left between them. This CDR3 is built from 14 residues. CDR3 residues: CASRPIAVWAEQFF. CDR3 coding DNA: TGTGCCAGTAGGCCGATAGCGGTGTGGGCTGAGCAGTTCTTC.

This chain connects TRBV5-1 to TRBJ2-6; D is unclear. The V gene's germline CDR1 is SGHRS and CDR2 YFSETQ. The CDR3 loop spans 16 amino acids. V lost 2 bases to trimming and J lost 0 bases, with 9 bases between them. CDR3 sequence (DNA): TGCGCCAGCAGCTTTTCTTCAGACTCTGGGGCCAACGTCCTGACTTTC. Its translation: CASSFSSDSGANVLTF.

The chain links TRBV7-8 to TRBJ2-1, with TRBD2 matching 11 bases. V gave up 5 bases and J gave up 4 bases; unmatched junction bases: 7. The CDR3 totals 16 residues. The germline gives CDR1 SGHVS, CDR2 FQNEAQ. The CDR3 coding sequence is TGTGCCAGCAGCCAGGGACTAGCGGAACAATACAATGAGCAGTTCTTC. It codes for CASSQGLAEQYNEQFF.

This chain links TRBV2 with TRBJ1-4, with D maybe TRBD1 (5 bases). The CDR3 covers 12 residues. Trimming shortened V by 6 bases and J by 7 bases, and 9 bases separated the two germline ends. CDR1 SNHLY and CDR2 FYNNEI come from the germline V gene. The CDR3: CASSRTSEKLFF. The CDR3 DNA is TGTGCCAGCAGCCGGACAAGTGAAAAACTGTTTTTT. Full variable domain (outside the CDR3, taken from reference TRBV2 and TRBJ1-4): EPEVTQTPSHQVTQMGQEVILRCVPISNHLYFYWYRQILGQKVEFLVSFYNNEISEKSEIFDDQFSVERPDGSNFTLKIRSTKLEDSAMYFCASSRTSEKLFFGSGTQLSVL.

V usage is TRBV7-2 and J usage is TRBJ1-1; D is uncertain. Trimming took 1 base from V and 5 from J, leaving 11 bases between them. The CDR3 runs to 14 residues. Per germline, CDR1 SGHTA and CDR2 FQGNSA. The CDR3 here is CASSLVGLGTEAFF. CDR3 nucleotides: TGTGCCAGCAGCTTAGTGGGGTTAGGGACTGAAGCTTTCTTT.